This T cell receptor beta chain was retrieved from a study of T cell responses to AZD1222 COVID-19 vaccine. Broader study findings: Reports say nearly half of spike-specific TCRs go after unmutated variant regions. Dominant CD4 TCR responses targeted spike regions 160-218 and 743-854. Spike-specific TCR depth and breadth grew after two AZD1222 doses. None of the repertoires were sampled until the peak T cell response had passed.

CDR3 length equals 12 residues. In germline, CDR1 is MNHNY, CDR2 SVGAGI (reference sequence). V lost 0 bases and J lost 7, with 3 bases in between. Clones were read by immunoSEQ multiplex PCR, and TCRdb kept only the in-frame ones, dropping some. The sample contains 97,000 or so clones, roughly 84% of which appear only once. Turning to this clone: No antigen is known for it.

Material: peripheral blood, obtained on day 0 of AZD1222 vaccination. This receptor was taken from an adult in good health. The chain joins TRBV6-6 to TRBJ2-2; D gene ambiguous. CDR3 sequence: CASSYSIGELFF. CDR3 DNA sequence: TGTGCCAGCAGTTACTCGATCGGGGAGCTGTTTTTT.